The sequence of this T cell receptor (beta chain) was determined in a study of cytomegalovirus exposure and HLA in healthy donors. The germline V gene encodes CDR1 MDHEN and CDR2 SYDVKM. This CDR3 has 13 residues. The V gene lost 7 bases and the J gene lost 0 bases, with 7 bases spanning the gap. The PCR was carried out with 60 Vbeta primers and 13 Jbeta primers. Libraries were prepared by immunoSEQ multiplex PCR; TCRdb keeps only in-frame clonotypes and omits some of them. Of approximately 140,000 clones in the sample, 73% were seen once. The sample comprised PBMCs. The receptor was derived from a woman in her 40s in good health and CMV-seronegative. The rearrangement uses TRBV28 and TRBJ1-3; no definite D call. CDR3 sequence: CASKWASGNTIYF. CDR3 DNA: TGTGCCAGCAAATGGGCCTCTGGAAACACCATATATTTT. Complete variable domain (other parts from reference TRBV28 and TRBJ1-3): DVKVTQSSRYLVKRTGEKVFLECVQDMDHENMFWYRQDPGLGLRLIYFSYDVKMKEKGDIPEGYSVSREKKERFSLILESASTNQTSMYLCASKWASGNTIYFGEGSWLTVV.